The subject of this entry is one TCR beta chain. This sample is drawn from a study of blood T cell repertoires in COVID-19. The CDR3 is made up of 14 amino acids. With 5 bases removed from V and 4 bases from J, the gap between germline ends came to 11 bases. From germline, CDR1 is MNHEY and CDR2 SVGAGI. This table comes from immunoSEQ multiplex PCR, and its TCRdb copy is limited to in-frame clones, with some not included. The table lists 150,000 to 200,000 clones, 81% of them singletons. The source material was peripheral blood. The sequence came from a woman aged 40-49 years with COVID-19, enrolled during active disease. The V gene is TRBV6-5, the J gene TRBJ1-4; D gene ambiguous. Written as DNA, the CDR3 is TGTGCCAGCAGTCCCGGGATCTTTAATGAAAAACTGTTTTTT. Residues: CASSPGIFNEKLFF.